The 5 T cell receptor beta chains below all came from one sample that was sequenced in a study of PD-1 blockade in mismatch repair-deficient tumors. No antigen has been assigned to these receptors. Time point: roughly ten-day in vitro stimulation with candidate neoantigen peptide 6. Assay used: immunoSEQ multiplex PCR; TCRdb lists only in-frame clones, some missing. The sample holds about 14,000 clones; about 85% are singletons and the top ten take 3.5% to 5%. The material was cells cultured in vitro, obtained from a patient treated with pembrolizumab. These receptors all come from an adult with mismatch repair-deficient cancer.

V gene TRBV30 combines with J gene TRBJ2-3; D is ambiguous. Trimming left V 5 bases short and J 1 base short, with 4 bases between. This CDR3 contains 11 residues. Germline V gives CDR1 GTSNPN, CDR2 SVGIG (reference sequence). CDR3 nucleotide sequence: TGTGCCTGGGCCCGCACAGATACGCAGTATTTT. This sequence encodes CAWARTDTQYF.

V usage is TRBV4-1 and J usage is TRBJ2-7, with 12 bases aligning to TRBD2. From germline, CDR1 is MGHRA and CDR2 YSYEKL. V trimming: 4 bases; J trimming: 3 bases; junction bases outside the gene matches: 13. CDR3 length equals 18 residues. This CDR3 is CASSLRGLLAGGGYEQYF. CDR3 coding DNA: TGCGCCAGCAGCCTACGGGGACTACTAGCGGGAGGAGGCTACGAGCAGTACTTC.

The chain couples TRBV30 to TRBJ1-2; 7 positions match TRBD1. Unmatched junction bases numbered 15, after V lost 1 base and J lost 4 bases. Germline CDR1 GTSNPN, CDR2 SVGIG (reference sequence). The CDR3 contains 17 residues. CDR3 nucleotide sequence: TGTGCCTGGAGTGACCCTGTGAGGGGGCGCTTAATCTATGGCTACACCTTC. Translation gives CAWSDPVRGRLIYGYTF.

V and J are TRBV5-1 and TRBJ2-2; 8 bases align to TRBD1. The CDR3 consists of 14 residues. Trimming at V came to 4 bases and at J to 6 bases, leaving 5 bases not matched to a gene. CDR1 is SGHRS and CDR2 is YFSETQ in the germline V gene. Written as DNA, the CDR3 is TGCGCCAGCAGCGAGACAGGGGATCCCGGGGAGCTGTTTTTT. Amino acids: CASSETGDPGELFF.

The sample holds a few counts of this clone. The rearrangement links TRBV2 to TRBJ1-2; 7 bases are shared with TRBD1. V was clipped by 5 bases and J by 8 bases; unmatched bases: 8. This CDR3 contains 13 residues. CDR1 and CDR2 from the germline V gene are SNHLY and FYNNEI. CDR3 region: CASSYDRVQGYTF. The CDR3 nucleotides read TGTGCCAGCAGTTACGACAGGGTGCAGGGCTACACCTTC. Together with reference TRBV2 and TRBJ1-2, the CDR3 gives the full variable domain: EPEVTQTPSHQVTQMGQEVILRCVPISNHLYFYWYRQILGQKVEFLVSFYNNEISEKSEIFDDQFSVERPDGSNFTLKIRSTKLEDSAMYFCASSYDRVQGYTFGSGTRLTVV.